This TCR beta chain comes out of a study of cytomegalovirus exposure and HLA in healthy donors. The study, taken as a whole, reports: Some V segments, including TRBV6-2 and TRBV6-3, were excluded as indistinguishable.

Nominally healthy donors provided the samples, though records likely missed some immune exposures. Concerning this clone: What it binds is not known.

The CDR3 covers 11 residues. CDR1 is DFQATT and CDR2 is SNEGSKA in the germline V gene (reference sequence). J was trimmed by 7 bases and V by 6 bases; bases with no gene match: 4. Primers included in the PCR were 60 Vbeta and 13 Jbeta primers. Assay used: immunoSEQ multiplex PCR; TCRdb lists only in-frame clones, some missing. The sample has about 50,000 clones; about four fifths are singletons. Sequenced sample: PBMCs. This TCR derives from a boy between 10 and 17 years old in good health and CMV-seropositive. V usage is TRBV20-1 and J usage is TRBJ2-5; TRBD2 agrees at 8 bases. CDR3 coding DNA: TGCAGTGCCCAGAGCGGGGGGACCCAGTACTTC. Protein product: CSAQSGGTQYF.